This TCR beta chain appears in the sequencing data of a study of T cells after yellow fever vaccination (dated by TCRdb to between 2018 and 2021). Study-level background: The SMART-Seq v4 Ultra Low Input RNA kit was used to prepare libraries from fractions with low cell numbers. Blood was collected at multiple timepoints before and after primary and secondary immunization, and bulk PBMC replicates and cell subsets were isolated. To track T-cell clones before and after primary and booster YFV17D yellow fever vaccination, bulk TCR alpha and beta repertoires were sequenced longitudinally. Two healthy male donors, one aged 18 to 30 and one aged 30 to 40 years, were included in the cohort.

The treatment or condition label here, explained by the study, means: live attenuated yellow fever vaccine strain. At each blood-draw timepoint, two biological replicates of bulk PBMCs were obtained. A standard Ficoll-Paque protocol was used to isolate PBMCs from peripheral blood. TriZol was used to extract RNA from bulk PBMCs, CD4 and CD8 fractions, and dextramer-positive and dextramer-negative fractions. Regarding this clonotype: What this receptor recognizes is not known. No base quality information exists; no much larger clone differs at one position.

Via the germline V gene, CDR1 is MNHEY and CDR2 SVGAGI. V drops 2 bases and J drops 0 bases, leaving 11 bases in between. The CDR3 measures 16 amino acids from cysteine to phenylalanine. Just the 48-base CDR3 DNA is kept, in frame starting at base 1. The listed sequencing device is Illumina NovaSeq 6000. Synthesis of TCR cDNA relied on 5'RACE template switching, a step that introduced a universal primer site along with unique molecular identifiers. cDNA synthesis was primed from both the TCR alpha and TCR beta constant segments. Two PCR steps were used to amplify libraries, with sample barcodes and sequencing adapters being added in the second step. Libraries were sequenced on Illumina HiSeq 2500 (2x100 bp) or NovaSeq (2x150 bp). In the paper's pipeline: MIGEC was used to demultiplex reads and collapse the reads into UMI consensus sequences, and MiXCR was used for V(D)J alignment. Using edgeR on replicate PBMC samples, clonotypes were called vaccine-responding if FDR was below 0.01 and the log2 fold change was above 5 up to day 15. CD4 or CD8 identity was assigned to each bulk clonotype according to whether the clonotype was present at higher abundance in the sequenced CD4 repertoire or the sequenced CD8 repertoire. Through fastp at Q25 and MiXCR, TCRdb rebuilt clones from the public reads, retaining in-frame beta chains. Rows are unified per CDR3 protein, each entry keeping the most common DNA and genes. TCRdb's processing, not the authors', yielded these V and J calls. The table for this sample lists about 350,000 distinct CDR3 sequences; roughly 4.3% of them were counted only once. The ten largest make up around 24% of the sample.

Points the paper makes about the study in general: A small fraction of clonotypes showed up in both the CD4 and CD8 compartments, probably as a result of convergent recombination. Only a couple of donors were included in the study, so the extent to which the findings can be generalized is limited. Because abundant contaminating clonotypes from the bulk population could be contained in FACS-sorted repertoires, computational filtering was required. Most clones expanded after primary vaccination were re-detected after the booster (96% of CD4 and 80% to 90% of CD8), suggesting broad memory maintenance. The secondary T-cell response was weaker than the primary response but faster, peaking on day 5 instead of day 15.

This specimen consisted of PBMCs, obtained 5 days after the yellow fever booster vaccination. The source is a man aged 18 to 35 who received the YFV17D yellow fever vaccine. The sequence is built from TRBV6-5 and TRBJ2-1, with no reliable assignment of the D segment. This receptor carries the CDR3 CASSYRAGGSYNEQFF. The DNA sequence is TGTGCCAGCAGTTACCGTGCTGGTGGCTCCTACAATGAGCAGTTCTTC.